The 26 T cell receptor beta chains listed next were all sequenced from one sample in a study of STAT3 mutations in large granular lymphocyte leukemia. Study-wide results and caveats: Every T-LGLL patient had at least one immunodominant TCRbeta clonotype.

Their target antigens are unknown. The assay was immunoSEQ multiplex PCR, and TCRdb's table has in-frame clones only and misses some. The profile shows approximately 5,500 clones, roughly 36% of them singletons. Material for sequencing was peripheral blood mononuclear cells. Receptors were obtained from a woman aged 40 to 50 with T-cell large granular lymphocyte leukemia. Some clones in this sample may be carry-over from other donors' samples.

This clone was counted a few times. V is TRBV4-1 and J is TRBJ2-7, with D perhaps matching TRBD1 or TRBD2 (5 bases each). Looked up from germline, CDR1 is MGHRA and CDR2 is YSYEKL. This CDR3 has 16 amino acids. V was pared by 5 bases and J by 0 bases, with 17 bases between. CDR3 region: CASSKSGQGSSYEQYF. CDR3 in DNA: TGCGCCAGCAGCAAAAGCGGCCAGGGAAGCTCCTACGAGCAGTACTTC.

Here the CDR3 DNA reads TGCGCCAGCAGCCCGAAAAGGGGGGCGAACAACTATGGCTACACCTTC. The encoded protein is CASSPKRGANNYGYTF. The rearrangement uses TRBV4-1 and TRBJ1-2, with D perhaps matching TRBD1 (6 bases). CDR1 MGHRA and CDR2 YSYEKL come from the germline V gene. CDR3 size: 16 residues. V was pared by 4 bases and J by 2 bases, with 17 bases between.

The chain combines TRBV19 with TRBJ2-3; no firm D call. Per germline, CDR1 LNHDA and CDR2 SQIVND (reference sequence). Trimming removed 4 bases at V and 2 bases at J, with 13 bases between. This CDR3 is built from 15 residues. CDR3 DNA sequence: TGTGCCAGTAGTACCACGCGACTCACCACAGATACGCAGTATTTT. Its translation: CASSTTRLTTDTQYF.

Only a few counts were recorded for this clone. The rearrangement uses TRBV29-1 and TRBJ2-3; D is possibly TRBD1 (7 bases). The germline V gene has CDR1 SQVTM and CDR2 ANQGSEA. The length of the CDR3 is 15 residues. The V and J ends lost 4 bases and 3 bases respectively, with 17 bases between them. CDR3 residues: CSVGWRDRITDTQYF. The CDR3 DNA is TGCAGCGTTGGGTGGCGGGACAGAATAACAGATACGCAGTATTTT.

J is TRBJ2-7 and V is TRBV7-9; the D call may be TRBD1 or TRBD2 (5 bases each). The germline V gene has CDR1 SEHNR and CDR2 FQNEAQ (reference sequence). Trimming took 5 bases from V and 3 from J, leaving 17 bases between them. This CDR3 contains 15 residues. CDR3: CASSREGQGNYEQYF. As DNA, the CDR3 is TGTGCCAGCAGCCGCGAGGGCCAGGGTAACTACGAGCAGTACTTC.

This clone has only a few counts. The rearrangement uses TRBV5-4 and TRBJ2-7, with 9 bases fitting TRBD1. The CDR3 is 15 amino acids. The germline gives CDR1 SGHNT, CDR2 YYREEE (reference sequence). After removal of 4 bases from V and 6 bases from J, the junction contained 11 bases not matched to a gene. The CDR3 sequence is CASSKGTGFNREQYF. The CDR3 nucleotides read TGTGCCAGCAGCAAAGGGACAGGGTTTAATCGCGAGCAGTACTTC.

The chain recombines TRBV18 with TRBJ2-6; 9 nucleotides align to TRBD1. The J segment lost 2 bases and the V segment lost 5 bases, leaving 4 bases of the junction unmatched. Germline CDR1 and CDR2: KGHSH and LQKENI. This CDR3 has 16 amino acids. In nucleotides, the CDR3 is TGTGCCAGCTCAGGCAGGACAGGGGCTGGGGCCAACGTCCTGACTTTC. Translation gives CASSGRTGAGANVLTF.

The chain joins TRBV5-1 to TRBJ1-2; 8 bases are shared with TRBD1. V lost 3 bases to trimming and J lost 0 bases; unmatched junction nucleotides: 4. There are 15 residues in the CDR3. Germline V CDR1 and CDR2: SGHRS, YFSETQ. As DNA, the CDR3 is TGCGCCAGCAGCTCAGGGGGCGAACCTAACTATGGCTACACCTTC. Amino acids: CASSSGGEPNYGYTF.

This clone has more than one count but fewer than ten. J is TRBJ1-5 and V is TRBV14, with D perhaps TRBD1 (5 bases). The ends were cut back, 4 bases at V and 0 bases at J, with 16 bases in the middle. The germline V gene has CDR1 SGHDN and CDR2 FVKESK. The length of the CDR3 is 17 residues. The CDR3 DNA follows: TGTGCCAGCAGCCTAAAGGGCAGGGCTTATAGCAATCAGCCCCAGCATTTT. Translating gives CASSLKGRAYSNQPQHF.

This clone was seen just once. V usage is TRBV9 and J usage is TRBJ2-5; perhaps TRBD2 as D (6 bases). Germline loops: CDR1 SGDLS, CDR2 YYNGEE. This CDR3 contains 15 residues. The V end lost 0 bases, the J end lost 5 bases, and 14 bases lay between the germline ends. CDR3 sequence reads: CASSVEGTQRETQYF. CDR3 nucleotides: TGTGCCAGCAGCGTAGAAGGGACTCAAAGGGAGACCCAGTACTTC.

Only one count was recorded for this clone. This rearrangement joins TRBV6-1 to TRBJ1-5, with D unresolved. CDR1 is MNHNS and CDR2 is SASEGT in the germline V gene. Trimming took 7 bases from V and 1 from J, leaving 8 bases between them. CDR3 length: 13 residues. The DNA for the CDR3 is TGTGCCAGCAATCCCATAAGCAATCAGCCCCAGCATTTT. Translation: CASNPISNQPQHF.

V gene TRBV5-5 combines with J gene TRBJ1-2; 8 bases are a match to TRBD1. The CDR3 has 15 amino acids. The V and J ends lost 0 bases and 3 bases, in that order; junction bases with no gene match: 4. Germline values: CDR1 SGHKS, CDR2 YYEKEE (reference sequence). In nucleotides, the CDR3 is TGTGCCAGCAGCTTGGGACAGGGGCAGGACTATGGCTACACCTTC. Translated, it gives CASSLGQGQDYGYTF.

This clone has more than one count but fewer than ten. The chain couples TRBV7-9 to TRBJ1-1, with a tentative D call TRBD1 (6 bases). Germline CDR1 is SEHNR and CDR2 is FQNEAQ (reference sequence). There are 12 residues in the CDR3. Trimming pared 5 bases from V and 7 bases from J, leaving 11 bases between. The CDR3 nucleotides read TGTGCCAGCAGCCCTGAGACAGGTGAAGCTTTCTTT. Its protein is CASSPETGEAFF.

In its sample, this clone was seen once. CDR3 sequence (DNA): TGTGCCAGCAGTTACTCGTCCACTCGGGCGTCCGCCGGCTACACCTTC. This gives the protein CASSYSSTRASAGYTF. V and J are TRBV6-5 and TRBJ1-2; no clear D gene. V was cut by 0 bases and J by 8 bases, with 19 bases left in between. The CDR3 runs to 16 residues. Germline V gives CDR1 MNHEY, CDR2 SVGAGI.

This clone was detected a few times. V usage is TRBV11-3 and J usage is TRBJ2-7; no reliable D call. Trimming took off 2 bases at V and 7 bases at J, with 9 bases between the two ends. The CDR3 is 12 residues long. Germline V CDR1 and CDR2: SGHNT, YENEEA. CDR3 sequence: CASSLSFREQYF. In DNA form, the CDR3 reads TGTGCCAGCAGCTTATCCTTTCGGGAGCAGTACTTC.

The chain couples TRBV9 to TRBJ2-3, with 9 bases matching TRBD2. The CDR3 length is 14 residues. J gave up 1 base and V 4 bases, and 1 base lay outside the gene matches. CDR1 is SGDLS, CDR2 YYNGEE, per germline. The CDR3 loop is CASSRTSGTDTQYF. For the CDR3, the DNA is TGTGCCAGCAGCCGGACTAGCGGCACAGATACGCAGTATTTT.

The V and J genes are TRBV30 and TRBJ1-1; no reliable D call. V was clipped by 8 bases and J by 0 bases, with 19 bases between them. CDR3 length: 15 residues. Germline loops: CDR1 GTSNPN, CDR2 SVGIG (reference sequence). The CDR3: CAGTRGNLMNTEAFF. CDR3 coding DNA: TGTGCCGGAACGCGGGGTAATCTAATGAACACTGAAGCTTTCTTT.

The chain joins TRBV5-1 to TRBJ1-6; D unclear. Germline loops: CDR1 SGHRS, CDR2 YFSETQ. The CDR3 has 15 amino acids. Between the trimmed V and J ends, which lost 4 bases and 5 bases, there was a span of 13 bases. CDR3 region: CASSPEVRDNSPLHF. The CDR3 DNA reads TGCGCCAGCAGCCCCGAGGTTCGAGATAATTCACCCCTCCACTTT.

The J gene is TRBJ1-1, the V gene TRBV5-1; D gene unclear. CDR3 length: 15 residues. V lost 4 bases to trimming and J lost 0 bases, with 13 bases between them. Per the germline V gene, CDR1 is SGHRS and CDR2 is YFSETQ. CDR3 DNA sequence: TGCGCCAGCAGCCCAGCCCCCCTTATGAACACTGAAGCTTTCTTT. This translates into CASSPAPLMNTEAFF. The full variable domain, completed using reference TRBV5-1 and TRBJ1-1, is KAGVTQTPRYLIKTRGQQVTLSCSPISGHRSVSWYQQTPGQGLQFLFEYFSETQRNKGNFPGRFSGRQFSNSRSEMNVSTLELGDSALYLCASSPAPLMNTEAFFGQGTRLTVV.

The chain joins TRBV19 to TRBJ1-4, with D unresolved. The V and J ends lost 1 base and 1 base respectively, with 10 bases between them. CDR3 size: 16 residues. Germline V gene lookup returns CDR1 LNHDA and CDR2 SQIVND (reference sequence). Here the CDR3 DNA reads TGTGCCAGTAGTATAGGGCAGGCGGGAACTAATGAAAAACTGTTTTTT. This sequence encodes CASSIGQAGTNEKLFF.

J is TRBJ2-7 and V is TRBV4-3; D is possibly TRBD1 (5 bases). This CDR3 is 15 amino acids long. Germline V gives CDR1 LGHNA, CDR2 YSLEER. V lost 0 bases, J lost 2 bases, and 11 bases lay in between. CDR3 loop: CASSQDLRATYEQYF. The CDR3 coding sequence is TGCGCCAGCAGCCAAGATCTCAGGGCTACCTACGAGCAGTACTTC.

CDR3 DNA sequence: TGTGCCAGCACCGGGGGGGCGTCCTACAATGAGCAGTTCTTC. The encoded protein is CASTGGASYNEQFF. The chain recombines TRBV6-5 with TRBJ2-1; 8 bases line up with TRBD2. V lost 7 bases to trimming and J lost 1 base; unmatched junction nucleotides: 3. CDR1 and CDR2 from the germline V gene are MNHEY and SVGAGI. The CDR3 is made up of 14 amino acids.

The rearrangement uses TRBV19 and TRBJ2-1; unclear D gene. The CDR3 is 12 amino acids. V was pared by 5 bases and J by 9 bases, with 11 bases between. Germline V gives CDR1 LNHDA, CDR2 SQIVND (reference sequence). The CDR3 is CASSPGISEQFF. The CDR3 bases are TGTGCCAGTAGTCCTGGGATATCTGAGCAGTTCTTC.

This rearrangement joins TRBV6-5 to TRBJ1-1; TRBD1 is a possible D gene (5 bases). The CDR3 spans 15 residues. Germline values: CDR1 MNHEY, CDR2 SVGAGI. V lost 2 bases and J lost 8, with 18 bases in between. DNA for the CDR3: TGTGCCAGCAGTTACAGCTTCCTGACAGAAGGAGAAGCTTTCTTT. Translation: CASSYSFLTEGEAFF.

The chain links TRBV5-6 to TRBJ1-4; D gene unclear. Looked up from germline, CDR1 is SGHDT and CDR2 is YYEEEE. The V and J ends lost 0 bases and 8 bases respectively, with 2 bases between them. This CDR3 is 11 amino acids long. The DNA for the CDR3 is TGTGCCAGCAGCTTGGGAGAAAAACTGTTTTTT. This translates into CASSLGEKLFF.

This clone has just a few counts. The chain couples TRBV4-1 to TRBJ2-4, with D possibly being TRBD1 or TRBD2 (5 bases each). V was pared by 3 bases and J by 6 bases, with 9 bases between. This CDR3 has 13 amino acids. Germline loops: CDR1 MGHRA, CDR2 YSYEKL. For the CDR3, the DNA is TGCGCCAGCAGCCAGGGACCTGCAAACATTCAGTACTTC. As protein: CASSQGPANIQYF.